The clone carrying this T cell receptor (beta chain) occurred a few times. Its antigen remains unknown. Viral peptide pools were used in the ViraFEST assay to expand antigen-specific CD4+ T cells, and sequencing came afterward. With approximately ten days of culture completed, CD4+ T cells were isolated. It was two doses of either the BNT162b2 or mRNA-1273 vaccine that participants received. Nucleocapsid antibodies stayed negative before and after vaccination, showing no earlier SARS-CoV-2 infection. It was with about 10 IU/ml IL-2 and around 9.9 ug/ml peptides that under 2.5 million PBMC per well were cultured. TCRdb keeps only in-frame clones here, not all; method: immunoSEQ multiplex PCR. The table has just under 30,000 clones, roughly four fifths seen once. This entry is derived from a study of vaccination effects on CD4 cells after COVID-19. Study-wide findings and caveats: Infection- and vaccine-induced clones contracted markedly late after vaccination.

This clonotype was sampled from a human donor who received a COVID-19 vaccine. The sample in question was CD4+ T cells from PBMCs cultured with HCoV-OC43 spike peptides, obtained after COVID-19 vaccination. Specified subset: HCoV-OC43 spike overlapping peptide pool stimulation.

This CDR3 is CSVDLASGGPTYNEQFF. CDR3 coding DNA: TGCAGCGTTGATTTGGCTAGCGGGGGACCTACCTACAATGAGCAGTTCTTC. This sequence joins TRBV29-1 and TRBJ2-1; TRBD2 aligns across 10 bases. The germline V gene encodes CDR1 SQVTM and CDR2 ANQGSEA. The CDR3 is 17 residues long. J lost 2 bases, V lost 3 bases, and 10 bases had no gene match.